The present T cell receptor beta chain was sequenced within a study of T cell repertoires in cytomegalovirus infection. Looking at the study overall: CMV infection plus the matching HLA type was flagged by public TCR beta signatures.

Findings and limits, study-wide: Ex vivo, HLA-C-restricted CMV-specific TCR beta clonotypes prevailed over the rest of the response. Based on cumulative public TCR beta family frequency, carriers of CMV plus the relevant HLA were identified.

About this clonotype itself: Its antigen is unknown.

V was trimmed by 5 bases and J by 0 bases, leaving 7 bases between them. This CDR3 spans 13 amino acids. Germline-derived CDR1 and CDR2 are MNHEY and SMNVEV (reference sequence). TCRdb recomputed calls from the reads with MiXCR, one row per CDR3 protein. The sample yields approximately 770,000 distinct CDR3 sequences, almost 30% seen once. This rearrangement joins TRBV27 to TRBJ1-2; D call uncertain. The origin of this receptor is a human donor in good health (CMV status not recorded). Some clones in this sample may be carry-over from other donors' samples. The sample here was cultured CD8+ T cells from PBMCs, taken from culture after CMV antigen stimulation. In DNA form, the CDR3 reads TGTGCCAGCAGTCCGAACACTAACTATGGCTACACCTTC. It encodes CASSPNTNYGYTF.